This T cell receptor (beta chain) was sequenced for a study of OX40 agonist ivuxolimab in advanced cancers. Trimming left V 2 bases short and J 5 bases short, with 1 base between. Germline CDR1 MDHEN, CDR2 SYDVKM. The CDR3 is 11 residues long. Patients had blood sampled at baseline and again on cycle 4 day 1 and cycle 7 day 1. The table came from immunoSEQ multiplex PCR; TCRdb's copy has only in-frame clones and leaves some out. This sample has tens of thousands of clones, with about 94% found just once. Sequencing was performed on CD4+ or CD8+ T cells sorted from blood, taken in a trial of the OX40 agonist ivuxolimab. The chain combines TRBV28 with TRBJ2-1; no clear D. This TCR derives from an adult with an advanced solid tumor such as melanoma, head and neck, liver or kidney cancer. The CDR3 DNA is TGTGCCAGCAGTTTAGACAATGAGCAGTTCTTC. Translation gives CASSLDNEQFF.